The rows below give T cell receptor beta chains drawn from one sample of a study of OX40 agonist ivuxolimab in advanced cancers. The data were produced by immunoSEQ multiplex PCR, yet TCRdb's version contains in-frame clones alone and is incomplete. The table shows about 67,000 clones, with approximately 85% occurring only once. The sample was CD4+ or CD8+ T cells sorted from blood, taken in a trial of the OX40 agonist ivuxolimab. Receptors were obtained from an adult with an advanced solid tumor such as melanoma, head and neck, liver or kidney cancer. CDR3s include the opening cysteine and the closing phenylalanine or tryptophan. Expanded clones get a size class; other rows say once, few or many, or leave the size out.

CDR3aa	j_gene	v_gene	abundance
CASSSTGYTEAFF	TRBJ1-1	TRBV5-6	.
CASSAAVGGLGQAFF	TRBJ1-1	TRBV2	.
CASSSDRFDSPSGNTIYF	TRBJ1-3	TRBV7-6	.
CSVPSRGIMNTEAFF	TRBJ1-1	TRBV29-1	.
CASSEWPYEQYF	TRBJ2-7	TRBV6-1	.
CASSVQMLDTQYF	TRBJ2-3	TRBV9	.
CASSLGARHEQYF	TRBJ2-7	TRBV5-8	.
CASSQERELSGNTIYF	TRBJ1-3	TRBV4-1	once
CASRREGQGANTQYF	TRBJ2-3	TRBV27	.
CASSQDRPGTSSYNEQFF	TRBJ2-1	TRBV14	.
CASSLGTSGVYNEQFF	TRBJ2-1	TRBV11-3	.
CASSLAPGQGEEKLFF	TRBJ1-4	TRBV11-2	.
CAWSTIQALYEQYF	TRBJ2-7	TRBV30	.
CASSQEWFGLWDTEAFF	TRBJ1-1	TRBV4-2	.
CASSSPGLGGSGYTF	TRBJ1-2	TRBV7-2	.
CASSSDGGQPQHF	TRBJ1-5	TRBV7-2	once
CASSESTDTQYF	TRBJ2-3	TRBV6-1	.
CASSQDHQTDTQYF	TRBJ2-3	TRBV4-1	.
CASSQFVGEVRYTDTQYF	TRBJ2-3	TRBV23-1	.
CAWSIGHSNEKLFF	TRBJ1-4	TRBV30	few
CASSKGTGRNTGELFF	TRBJ2-2	TRBV5-1	.
CASSEDDRTGPEAFF	TRBJ1-1	TRBV10-1	.
CSALQGWNTEAFF	TRBJ1-1	TRBV29-1	.
CASSLVGRGGGYTF	TRBJ1-2	TRBV5-8	.
CANSTGSGKAFF	TRBJ1-1	TRBV28	once
CASSLVPKGPSTDTQYF	TRBJ2-3	TRBV7-2	once
CASSADSPTYEQYF	TRBJ2-7	TRBV11-2	.
CASSQSETEAFF	TRBJ1-1	TRBV16	few
CASSQGLASTDTQYF	TRBJ2-3	TRBV4-3	.
CASSWVQGGDSPLHF	TRBJ1-6	TRBV5-1	once
CASRDRGAGELFF	TRBJ2-2	TRBV5-4	.
CASSSWTDTQYF	TRBJ2-3	TRBV5-4	once
CASSLGLAGFAYEQYF	TRBJ2-7	TRBV28	.
CASSVGVSGGQLTDTQYF	TRBJ2-3	TRBV9	.
CASSVGGDEETQYF	TRBJ2-5	TRBV9	.
CASSRNRQGLSGANVLTF	TRBJ2-6	TRBV28	.
CSVAGRSTDTQYF	TRBJ2-3	TRBV29-1	.
CASSSAGGDEKLFF	TRBJ1-4	TRBV5-4	.
CASSLDRDTGELFF	TRBJ2-2	TRBV7-8	.
CASSQDPPRQGAGEKLFF	TRBJ1-4	TRBV4-1	.
CAISEGTYEQYF	TRBJ2-7	TRBV10-3	.
CAFTRDRSNTF	TRBJ1-2	TRBV30	.
CAWSVRSGGEQFF	TRBJ2-1	TRBV30	.
CASSLGRIEQFF	TRBJ2-1	TRBV5-1	.
CASSEGLAVDNEQFF	TRBJ2-1	TRBV7-2	few
CATSRGTADNEQFF	TRBJ2-1	TRBV15	.
CASSSGQGAFGYTF	TRBJ1-2	TRBV5-1	few
CASSEKTGWGYNEQFF	TRBJ2-1	TRBV10-1	.
CASRKLNTEAFF	TRBJ1-1	TRBV6-5	medium-sized
CASSLVRGNEQYF	TRBJ2-3	TRBV5-6	.
CASSEPGLNTEAFF	TRBJ1-1	TRBV6-1	.
CASSYGGSYEQYF	TRBJ2-7	TRBV6-5	.
CAIRGEETQYF	TRBJ2-5	TRBV10-3	.